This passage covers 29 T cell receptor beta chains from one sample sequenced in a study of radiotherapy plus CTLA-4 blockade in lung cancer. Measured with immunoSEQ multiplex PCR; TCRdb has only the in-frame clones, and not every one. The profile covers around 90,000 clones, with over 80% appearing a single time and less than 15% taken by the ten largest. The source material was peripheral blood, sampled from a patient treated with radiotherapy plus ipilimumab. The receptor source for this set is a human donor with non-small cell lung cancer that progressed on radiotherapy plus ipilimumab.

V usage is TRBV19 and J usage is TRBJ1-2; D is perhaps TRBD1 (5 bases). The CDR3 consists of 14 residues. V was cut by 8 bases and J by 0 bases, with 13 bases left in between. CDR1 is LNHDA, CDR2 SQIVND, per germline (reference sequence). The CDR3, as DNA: TGTGCCAGTGGGGCTGGGAGTGCTAACTATGGCTACACCTTC. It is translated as CASGAGSANYGYTF.

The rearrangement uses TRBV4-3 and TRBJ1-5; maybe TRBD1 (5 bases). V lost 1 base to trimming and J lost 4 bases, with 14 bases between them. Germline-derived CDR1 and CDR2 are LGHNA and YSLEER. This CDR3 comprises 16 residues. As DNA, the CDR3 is TGCGCCAGCAGCCAAGGTCATGGGGCTCCGAATCAGCCCCAGCATTTT. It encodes CASSQGHGAPNQPQHF.

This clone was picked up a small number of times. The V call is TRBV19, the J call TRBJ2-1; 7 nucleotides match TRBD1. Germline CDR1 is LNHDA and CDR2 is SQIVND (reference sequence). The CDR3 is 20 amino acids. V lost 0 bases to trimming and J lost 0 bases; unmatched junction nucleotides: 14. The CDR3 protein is CASSIDGGYRGGSSYNEQFF. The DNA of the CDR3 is TGTGCCAGTAGTATAGATGGGGGCTACAGGGGTGGAAGCTCCTACAATGAGCAGTTCTTC.

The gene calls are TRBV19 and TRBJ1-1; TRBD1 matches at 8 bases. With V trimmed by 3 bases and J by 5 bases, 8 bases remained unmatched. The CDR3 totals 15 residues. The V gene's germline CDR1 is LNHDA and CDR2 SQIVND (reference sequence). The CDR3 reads CASSIRGRLVTEAFF. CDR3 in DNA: TGTGCCAGTAGTATCAGGGGGCGATTGGTTACTGAAGCTTTCTTT.

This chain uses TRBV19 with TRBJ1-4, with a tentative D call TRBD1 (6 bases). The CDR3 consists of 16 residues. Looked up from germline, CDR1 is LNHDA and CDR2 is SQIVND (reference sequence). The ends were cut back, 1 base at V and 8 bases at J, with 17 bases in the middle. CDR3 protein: CASSIGGARGDEKLFF. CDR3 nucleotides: TGTGCCAGTAGTATAGGTGGAGCCAGGGGTGACGAAAAACTGTTTTTT. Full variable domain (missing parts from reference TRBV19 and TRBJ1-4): DGGITQSPKYLFRKEGQNVTLSCEQNLNHDAMYWYRQDPGQGLRLIYYSQIVNDFQKGDIAEGYSVSREKKESFPLTVTSAQKNPTAFYLCASSIGGARGDEKLFFGSGTQLSVL.

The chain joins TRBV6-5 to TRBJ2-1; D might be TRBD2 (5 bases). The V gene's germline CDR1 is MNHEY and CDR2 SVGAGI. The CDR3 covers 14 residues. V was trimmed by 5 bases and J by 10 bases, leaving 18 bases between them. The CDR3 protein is CASSPGLRAGEQFF. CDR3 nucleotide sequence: TGTGCCAGCAGTCCCGGACTCCGCGCCGGGGAGCAGTTCTTC.

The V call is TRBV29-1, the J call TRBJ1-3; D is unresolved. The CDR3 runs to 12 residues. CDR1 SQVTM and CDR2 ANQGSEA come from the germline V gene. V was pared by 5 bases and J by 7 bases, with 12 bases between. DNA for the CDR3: TGCAGCGTTCTGATCGTGGGTAACACCATATATTTT. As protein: CSVLIVGNTIYF. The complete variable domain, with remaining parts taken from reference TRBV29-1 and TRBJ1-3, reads SAVISQKPSRDICQRGTSLTIQCQVDSQVTMMFWYRQQPGQSLTLIATANQGSEATYESGFVIDKFPISRPNLTFSTLTVSNMSPEDSSIYLCSVLIVGNTIYFGEGSWLTVV.

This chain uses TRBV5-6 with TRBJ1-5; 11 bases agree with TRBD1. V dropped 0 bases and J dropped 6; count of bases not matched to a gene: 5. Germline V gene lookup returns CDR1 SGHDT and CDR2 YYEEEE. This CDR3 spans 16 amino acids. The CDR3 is CASSLGRTGGSQPQHF. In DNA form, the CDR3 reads TGTGCCAGCAGCTTGGGGAGGACAGGGGGCAGTCAGCCCCAGCATTTT. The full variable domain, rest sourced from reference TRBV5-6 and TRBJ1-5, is DAGVTQSPTHLIKTRGQQVTLRCSPKSGHDTVSWYQQALGQGPQFIFQYYEEEERQRGNFPDRFSGHQFPNYSSELNVNALLLGDSALYLCASSLGRTGGSQPQHFGDGTRLSIL.

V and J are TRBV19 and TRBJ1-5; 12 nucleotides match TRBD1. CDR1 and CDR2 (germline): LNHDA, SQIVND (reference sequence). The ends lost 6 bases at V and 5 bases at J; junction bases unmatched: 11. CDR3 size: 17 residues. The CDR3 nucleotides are TGTGCCAGTAGCCCACGCCGGGACAGGGGGCACGATCAGCCCCAGCATTTT. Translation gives CASSPRRDRGHDQPQHF.

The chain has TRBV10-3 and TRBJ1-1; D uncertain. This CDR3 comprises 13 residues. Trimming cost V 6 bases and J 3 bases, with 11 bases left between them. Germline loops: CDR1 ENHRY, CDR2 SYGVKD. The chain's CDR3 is CAIRSGFDTEAFF. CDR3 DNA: TGTGCCATCAGATCAGGTTTTGACACTGAAGCTTTCTTT.

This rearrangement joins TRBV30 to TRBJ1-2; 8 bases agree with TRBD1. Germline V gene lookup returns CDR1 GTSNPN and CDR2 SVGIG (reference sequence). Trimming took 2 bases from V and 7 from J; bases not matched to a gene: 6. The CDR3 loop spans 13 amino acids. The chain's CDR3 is CAWSPTGEVGYTF. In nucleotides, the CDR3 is TGTGCCTGGAGTCCGACAGGGGAAGTTGGCTACACCTTC. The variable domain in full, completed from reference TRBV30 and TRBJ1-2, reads SQTIHQWPATLVQPVGSPLSLECTVEGTSNPNLYWYRQAAGRGLQLLFYSVGIGQISSEVPQNLSASRPQDRQFILSSKKLLLSDSGFYLCAWSPTGEVGYTFGSGTRLTVV.

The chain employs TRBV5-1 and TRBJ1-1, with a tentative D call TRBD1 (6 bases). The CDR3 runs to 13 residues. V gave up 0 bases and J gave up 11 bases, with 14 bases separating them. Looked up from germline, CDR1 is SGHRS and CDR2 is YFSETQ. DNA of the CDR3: TGCGCCAGCAGCTTGGACGGGGGGACACCGGCTTTCTTT. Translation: CASSLDGGTPAFF.

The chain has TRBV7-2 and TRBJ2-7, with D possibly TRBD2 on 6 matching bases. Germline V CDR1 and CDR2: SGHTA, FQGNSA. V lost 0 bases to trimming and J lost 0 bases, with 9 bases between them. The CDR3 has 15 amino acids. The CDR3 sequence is CASSLASGSSYEQYF. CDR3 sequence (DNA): TGTGCCAGCAGCTTAGCTAGCGGAAGCTCCTACGAGCAGTACTTC.

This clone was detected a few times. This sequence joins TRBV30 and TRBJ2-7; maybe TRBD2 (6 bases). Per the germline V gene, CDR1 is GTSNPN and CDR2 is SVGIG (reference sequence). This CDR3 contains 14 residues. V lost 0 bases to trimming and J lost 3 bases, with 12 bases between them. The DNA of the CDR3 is TGTGCCTGGAGTGTAAGCGGGTCTAACTACGAGCAGTACTTC. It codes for CAWSVSGSNYEQYF.

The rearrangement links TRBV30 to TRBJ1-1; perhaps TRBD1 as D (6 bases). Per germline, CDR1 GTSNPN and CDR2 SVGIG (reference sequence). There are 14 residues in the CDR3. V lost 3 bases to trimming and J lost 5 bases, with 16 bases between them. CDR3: CAWRWGGAGTEAFF. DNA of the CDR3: TGTGCCTGGAGATGGGGGGGCGCGGGAACTGAAGCTTTCTTT.

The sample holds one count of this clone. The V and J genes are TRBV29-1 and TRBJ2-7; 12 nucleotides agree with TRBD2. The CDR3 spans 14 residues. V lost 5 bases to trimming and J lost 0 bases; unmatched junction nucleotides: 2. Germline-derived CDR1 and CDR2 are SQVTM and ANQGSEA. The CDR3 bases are TGCAGCGTTTCTAGCGGGGGGGTCTCCTACGAGCAGTACTTC. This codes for CSVSSGGVSYEQYF.

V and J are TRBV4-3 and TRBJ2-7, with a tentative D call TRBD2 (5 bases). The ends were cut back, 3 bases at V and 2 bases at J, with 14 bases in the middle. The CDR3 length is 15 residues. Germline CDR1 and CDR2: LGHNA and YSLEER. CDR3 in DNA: TGCGCCAGCAGCCAGAACCGGGGTCCCACCTACGAGCAGTACTTC. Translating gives CASSQNRGPTYEQYF.

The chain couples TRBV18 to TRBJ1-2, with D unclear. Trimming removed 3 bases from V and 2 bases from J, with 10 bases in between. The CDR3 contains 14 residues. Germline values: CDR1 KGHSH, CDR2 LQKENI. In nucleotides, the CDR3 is TGTGCCAGCTCACCTCCAGCCCCCAACTATGGCTACACCTTC. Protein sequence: CASSPPAPNYGYTF.

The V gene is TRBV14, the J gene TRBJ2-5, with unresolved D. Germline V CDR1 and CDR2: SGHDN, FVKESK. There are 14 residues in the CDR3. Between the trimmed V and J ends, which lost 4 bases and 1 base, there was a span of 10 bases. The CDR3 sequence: CASSRFPRQETQYF. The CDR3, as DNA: TGTGCCAGCAGCCGCTTCCCTCGCCAAGAGACCCAGTACTTC.

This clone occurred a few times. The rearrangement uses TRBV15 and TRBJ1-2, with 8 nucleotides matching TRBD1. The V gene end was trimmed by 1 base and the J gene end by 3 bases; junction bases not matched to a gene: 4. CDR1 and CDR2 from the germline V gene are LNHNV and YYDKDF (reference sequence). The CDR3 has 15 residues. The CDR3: CATSRGDRSYYGYTF. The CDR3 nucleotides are TGTGCCACCAGCAGAGGGGACAGGTCCTACTATGGCTACACCTTC.

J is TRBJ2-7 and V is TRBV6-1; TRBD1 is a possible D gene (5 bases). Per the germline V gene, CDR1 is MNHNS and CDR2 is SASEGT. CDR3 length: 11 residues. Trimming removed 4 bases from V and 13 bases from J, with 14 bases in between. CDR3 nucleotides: TGTGCCAGCAGTGCCCAGGGCTACTCCTACTTC. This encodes CASSAQGYSYF.

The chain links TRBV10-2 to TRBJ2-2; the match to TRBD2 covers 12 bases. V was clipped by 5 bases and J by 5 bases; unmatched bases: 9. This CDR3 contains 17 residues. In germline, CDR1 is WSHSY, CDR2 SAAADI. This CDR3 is CASSRLAGGPRTGELFF. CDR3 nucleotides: TGCGCCAGCAGTCGGCTAGCGGGAGGGCCGCGGACCGGGGAGCTGTTTTTT.

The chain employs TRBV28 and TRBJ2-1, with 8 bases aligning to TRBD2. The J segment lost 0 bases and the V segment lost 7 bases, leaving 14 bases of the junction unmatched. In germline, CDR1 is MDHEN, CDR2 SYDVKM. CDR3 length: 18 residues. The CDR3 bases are TGTGCCAGCAAGGTCCTTTCGAGCGGGGGACACTCCTACAATGAGCAGTTCTTC. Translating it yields CASKVLSSGGHSYNEQFF. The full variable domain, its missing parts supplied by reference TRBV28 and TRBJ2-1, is DVKVTQSSRYLVKRTGEKVFLECVQDMDHENMFWYRQDPGLGLRLIYFSYDVKMKEKGDIPEGYSVSREKKERFSLILESASTNQTSMYLCASKVLSSGGHSYNEQFFGPGTRLTVL.

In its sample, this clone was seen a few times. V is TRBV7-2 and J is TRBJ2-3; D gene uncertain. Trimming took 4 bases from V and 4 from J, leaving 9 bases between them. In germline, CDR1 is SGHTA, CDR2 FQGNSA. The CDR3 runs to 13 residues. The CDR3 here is CASSYRRADTQYF. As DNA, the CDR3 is TGTGCCAGCAGCTACCGAAGGGCAGATACGCAGTATTTT.

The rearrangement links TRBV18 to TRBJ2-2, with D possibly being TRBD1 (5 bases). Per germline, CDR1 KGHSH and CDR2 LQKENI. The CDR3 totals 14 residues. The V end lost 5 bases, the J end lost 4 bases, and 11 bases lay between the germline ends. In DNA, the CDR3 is TGTGCCAGCTCAAGTTCAGGGTCCACCGGGGAGCTGTTTTTT. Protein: CASSSSGSTGELFF.

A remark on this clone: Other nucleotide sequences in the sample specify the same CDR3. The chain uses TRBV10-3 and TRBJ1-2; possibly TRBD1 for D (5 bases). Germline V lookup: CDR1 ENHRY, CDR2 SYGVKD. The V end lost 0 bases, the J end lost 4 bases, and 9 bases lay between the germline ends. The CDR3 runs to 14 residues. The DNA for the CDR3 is TGTGCCATCAGTGAGTCCACCGGGGGCTATGGCTACACCTTC. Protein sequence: CAISESTGGYGYTF.

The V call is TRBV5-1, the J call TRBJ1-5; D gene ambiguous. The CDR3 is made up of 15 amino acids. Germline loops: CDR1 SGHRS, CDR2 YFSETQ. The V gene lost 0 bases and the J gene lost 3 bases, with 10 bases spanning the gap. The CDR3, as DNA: TGCGCCAGCAGCTTGGCAGGAACCCCCAATCAGCCCCAGCATTTT. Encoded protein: CASSLAGTPNQPQHF.

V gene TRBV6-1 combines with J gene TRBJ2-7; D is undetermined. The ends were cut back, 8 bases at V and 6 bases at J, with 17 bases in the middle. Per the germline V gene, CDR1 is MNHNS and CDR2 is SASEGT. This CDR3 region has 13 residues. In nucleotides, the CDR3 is TGTGCCAGCGGGAACACGGCTCTTACCGAGCAGTACTTC. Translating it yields CASGNTALTEQYF.

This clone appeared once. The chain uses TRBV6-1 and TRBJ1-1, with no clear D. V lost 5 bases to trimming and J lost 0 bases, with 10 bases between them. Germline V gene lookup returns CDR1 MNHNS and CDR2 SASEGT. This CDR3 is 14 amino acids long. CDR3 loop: CASSSAEMNTEAFF. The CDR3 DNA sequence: TGTGCCAGCAGTTCTGCAGAGATGAACACTGAAGCTTTCTTT.